Each of the 23 T cell receptor beta chains below was sequenced from the same sample in a study of blood T cell repertoires in COVID-19. Sequencing used immunoSEQ multiplex PCR; TCRdb keeps in-frame clones, though not all of them. The repertoire holds about 250,000 clones, with 80% to 90% as singletons. Source material: peripheral blood. These TCRs come from a woman in her thirties with active or convalescent COVID-19.

The rearrangement links TRBV19 to TRBJ1-1; 10 positions agree with TRBD1. CDR3 length equals 13 residues. Germline loops: CDR1 LNHDA, CDR2 SQIVND (reference sequence). The junction had 4 bases not matched to a gene; V was cut back by 5 bases and J by 7 bases. The CDR3 spells CASSQGQGLEAFF. CDR3 bases: TGTGCCAGTAGTCAGGGACAGGGGCTTGAAGCTTTCTTT.

In the case of this clone: Other DNA sequences in the same sample also yield this CDR3. V is TRBV6-4 and J is TRBJ2-7, with 7 nucleotides matching TRBD2. From germline, CDR1 is MRHNA and CDR2 SNTAGT. The junction had 6 bases not matched to a gene; V was cut back by 2 bases and J by 2 bases. The CDR3 extends over 15 amino acids. CDR3 protein: CASSDGTTTTYEQYF. Here the CDR3 DNA reads TGTGCCAGCAGTGACGGGACTACTACCACCTACGAGCAGTACTTC.

A few counts support this clone. The chain combines TRBV2 with TRBJ1-5; D ambiguous. The V gene lost 0 bases and the J gene lost 7 bases, with 10 bases spanning the gap. Germline CDR1 reads SNHLY; CDR2 reads FYNNEI. The CDR3 has 14 residues. Written as DNA, the CDR3 is TGTGCCAGCAGTGAAGCGCATTCTGGCCAGCCCCAGCATTTT. This encodes CASSEAHSGQPQHF.

The CDR3 reads CASSERRRTEQYF. In DNA form, the CDR3 reads TGTGCCAGCAGTGAAAGGAGGCGGACGGAGCAGTACTTC. V and J are TRBV6-1 and TRBJ2-7; a weak D match, TRBD2 (5 bases). This CDR3 spans 13 amino acids. V was shortened by 2 bases and J by 7 bases, with 12 bases between the two germline ends. Germline CDR1 is MNHNS and CDR2 is SASEGT.

The V and J genes are TRBV5-6 and TRBJ1-1; D is perhaps TRBD1 (6 bases). Germline V CDR1 and CDR2: SGHDT, YYEEEE. This CDR3 has 13 amino acids. Trimming removed 6 bases at V and 4 bases at J, with 13 bases between. CDR3 sequence: CASTDSLGTEAFF. The CDR3 coding sequence is TGTGCCAGCACGGACAGCCTCGGCACTGAAGCTTTCTTT.

The V call is TRBV19, the J call TRBJ2-3; 9 nucleotides align to TRBD1. This CDR3 comprises 18 residues. V shed 3 bases and J 2 bases; nucleotides not matched to a gene: 12. The germline CDR1 and CDR2 sequences are LNHDA and SQIVND (reference sequence). The CDR3 DNA follows: TGTGCCAGTAGTATTGGGGACAGGGCCCCGTATTTCACAGATACGCAGTATTTT. Translated: CASSIGDRAPYFTDTQYF.

There are a few counts of this clone. CDR3 DNA sequence: TGTGCCACCAGCACTGACAGGATCCCCCATGAGACCCAGTACTTC. This translates into CATSTDRIPHETQYF. The rearrangement joins TRBV15 to TRBJ2-5; possible D gene TRBD1, 6 bases. The CDR3 extends over 15 amino acids. Trimming pared 4 bases from V and 5 bases from J, leaving 17 bases between. Germline CDR1 is LNHNV and CDR2 is YYDKDF (reference sequence).

This chain links TRBV4-2 with TRBJ2-7; D unresolved. V was trimmed by 0 bases and J by 7 bases, leaving 13 bases between them. CDR1 LGHNA and CDR2 YNFKEQ come from the germline V gene. The CDR3 consists of 14 residues. For the CDR3, the DNA is TGTGCCAGCAGCCAAGACCCCGTGCCCAGGGAGCAGTACTTC. Its protein is CASSQDPVPREQYF.

CDR3 sequence: CASSYGQGRADTQYF. The CDR3 DNA follows: TGTGCCAGCAGTTACGGGCAGGGCCGGGCAGATACGCAGTATTTT. The genes are TRBV6-5 and TRBJ2-3, with D possibly matching TRBD1 (5 bases). CDR1 MNHEY and CDR2 SVGAGI come from the germline V gene. Trimming pared 2 bases from V and 4 bases from J, leaving 13 bases between. The CDR3 is 15 residues long.

The chain carries TRBV24-1 and TRBJ2-1; 12 nucleotides line up with TRBD2. CDR3 size: 14 residues. J was trimmed by 12 bases and V by 4 bases; bases with no gene match: 6. Germline V gene sequence: CDR1 KGHDR, CDR2 SFDVKD. Here the CDR3 DNA reads TGTGCCACCAGTGACCAGGGACTAGCGGGCCGGCAGTTCTTC. It codes for CATSDQGLAGRQFF.

This clone occurred a few times. The chain recombines TRBV28 with TRBJ1-4; 9 bases fit TRBD1. J was trimmed by 8 bases and V by 5 bases; bases with no gene match: 15. The CDR3 length is 17 residues. Germline V gene data show CDR1 as MDHEN and CDR2 as SYDVKM. In DNA form, the CDR3 reads TGTGCCAGCAGTGGGAACAGGGGGCCTAACACGGGGGAAAAACTGTTTTTT. Its protein product is CASSGNRGPNTGEKLFF.

The chain is built from TRBV6-5 and TRBJ2-2; 7 bases are shared with TRBD2. Germline V lookup: CDR1 MNHEY, CDR2 SVGAGI. The CDR3 has 16 amino acids. V gave up 1 base and J gave up 4 bases; unmatched junction bases: 6. The CDR3, as DNA: TGTGCCAGCAGTTACTTCCGGGGGGATGGCACCGGGGAGCTGTTTTTT. This encodes CASSYFRGDGTGELFF.

The genes are TRBV19 and TRBJ1-5; TRBD1 is a possible D gene (6 bases). V shed 9 bases and J shed 3 bases, with 12 bases lying between them. Germline V gene sequence: CDR1 LNHDA, CDR2 SQIVND (reference sequence). The CDR3 covers 13 residues. The CDR3 spells CASSRQDNQPQHF. The CDR3 coding sequence is TGTGCCAGCTCTCGACAGGACAATCAGCCCCAGCATTTT.

The chain links TRBV10-3 to TRBJ1-6, with D unresolved. The germline V and J ends were trimmed by 7 bases and 10 bases, with 14 bases remaining between them. Germline values: CDR1 ENHRY, CDR2 SYGVKD. The CDR3 totals 13 residues. This CDR3 reads CAITEGLGSPLHF. The DNA for the CDR3 is TGTGCCATCACCGAGGGATTAGGGTCACCCCTCCACTTT.

This chain joins TRBV6-5 and TRBJ2-5; 10 bases fit TRBD1. There are 15 residues in the CDR3. With V trimmed by 6 bases and J by 3 bases, 7 bases remained unmatched. Germline assignment: CDR1 MNHEY and CDR2 SVGAGI. CDR3 in amino acids: CASRRHGTGEETQYF. The CDR3 region has the DNA TGTGCCAGCAGACGCCACGGGACAGGGGAAGAGACCCAGTACTTC.

The chain carries TRBV6-5 and TRBJ1-4, with D possibly matching TRBD1 (6 bases). Per germline, CDR1 MNHEY and CDR2 SVGAGI. V was shortened by 5 bases and J by 6 bases, with 16 bases between the two germline ends. CDR3 length: 15 residues. CDR3 coding DNA: TGTGCCAGCAGTCGGGCGACAGGTGGGGATGAAAAACTGTTTTTT. Its translation is CASSRATGGDEKLFF.

This chain links TRBV7-3 with TRBJ2-5; 11 bases are shared with TRBD2. The CDR3 is 19 amino acids. V trimming: 5 bases; J trimming: 0 bases; junction bases outside the gene matches: 14. The germline CDR1 and CDR2 sequences are SGHTA and FQGTGA. This chain's CDR3 is CASSPKGRLAGLYQETQYF. The CDR3 coding sequence is TGTGCCAGCAGCCCCAAGGGGCGACTAGCGGGACTGTACCAAGAGACCCAGTACTTC.

V usage is TRBV5-1 and J usage is TRBJ2-1; a possible D gene is TRBD2 (6 bases). The germline V gene has CDR1 SGHRS and CDR2 YFSETQ. The ends were cut back, 7 bases at V and 8 bases at J, with 16 bases in the middle. The CDR3 is 13 amino acids. The CDR3 sequence: CASGGTVLDEQFF. CDR3 DNA sequence: TGCGCCAGCGGGGGGACTGTCCTCGATGAGCAGTTCTTC.

This sequence joins TRBV2 and TRBJ1-2, with 8 nucleotides matching TRBD1. CDR3 size: 13 residues. Germline CDR1 SNHLY, CDR2 FYNNEI. The J segment lost 6 bases and the V segment lost 6 bases, leaving 6 bases of the junction unmatched. In DNA form, the CDR3 reads TGTGCCAGCAGCCTCGACAGGGGCGATGGCTACACCTTC. It codes for CASSLDRGDGYTF.

The gene calls are TRBV7-3 and TRBJ1-1, with a weak D call TRBD1 (6 bases). The CDR3 consists of 19 residues. The germline gives CDR1 SGHTA, CDR2 FQGTGA. V lost 3 bases, J lost 0 bases, and 23 bases lay in between. The CDR3 loop is CASSFSMPRTAFMNTEAFF. The DNA for the CDR3 is TGTGCCAGCAGCTTCAGCATGCCCAGGACAGCTTTCATGAACACTGAAGCTTTCTTT. The variable domain in full, completed from reference TRBV7-3 and TRBJ1-1, reads GAGVSQTPSNKVTEKGKYVELRCDPISGHTALYWYRQSLGQGPEFLIYFQGTGAADDSGLPNDRFFAVRPEGSVSTLKIQRTERGDSAVYLCASSFSMPRTAFMNTEAFFGQGTRLTVV.

The rearrangement joins TRBV28 to TRBJ1-5, with D maybe TRBD1 (5 bases). The CDR3 has 12 amino acids. Germline V gene data show CDR1 as MDHEN and CDR2 as SYDVKM. V shed 4 bases and J shed 7 bases, with 8 bases lying between them. In DNA, the CDR3 is TGTGCCAGCAGTTGGGGGGGGCAGCCCCAGCATTTT. This translates into CASSWGGQPQHF.

J is TRBJ1-4 and V is TRBV7-9, with D possibly TRBD1 on 5 matching bases. The CDR3 runs 11 residues. The V and J ends lost 4 bases and 16 bases respectively, with 13 bases between them. Germline-derived CDR1 and CDR2 are SEHNR and FQNEAQ (reference sequence). The CDR3 sequence: CASSSGREGFF. The CDR3 coding sequence is TGTGCCAGCAGCTCGGGACGGGAGGGGTTTTTT.

The J gene is TRBJ2-3, the V gene TRBV27; 7 positions agree with TRBD2. Germline V gene data show CDR1 as MNHEY and CDR2 as SMNVEV (reference sequence). The length of the CDR3 is 15 residues. The trim removed 7 bases at V and 1 base at J, leaving 8 bases unmatched. The CDR3 DNA reads as TGTGCCAGCATAGAGCGGGGAAGAGGCACAGATACGCAGTATTTT. Its protein product is CASIERGRGTDTQYF.